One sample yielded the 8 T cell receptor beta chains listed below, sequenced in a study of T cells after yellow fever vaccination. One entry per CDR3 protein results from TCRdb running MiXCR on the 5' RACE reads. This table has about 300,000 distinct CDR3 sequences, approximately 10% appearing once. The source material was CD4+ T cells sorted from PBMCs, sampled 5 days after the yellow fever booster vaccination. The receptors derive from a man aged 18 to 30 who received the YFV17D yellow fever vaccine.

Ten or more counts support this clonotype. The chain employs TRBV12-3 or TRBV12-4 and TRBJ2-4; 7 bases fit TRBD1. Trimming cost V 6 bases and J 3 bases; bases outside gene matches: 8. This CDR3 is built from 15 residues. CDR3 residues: CASRGTGTDKNIQYF. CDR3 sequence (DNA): TGTGCCAGCAGGGGAACCGGGACAGACAAAAACATTCAGTACTTC.

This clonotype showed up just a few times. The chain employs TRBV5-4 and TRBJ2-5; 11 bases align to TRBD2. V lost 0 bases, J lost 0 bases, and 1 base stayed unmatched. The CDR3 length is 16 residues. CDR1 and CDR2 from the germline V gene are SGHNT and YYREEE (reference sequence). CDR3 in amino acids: CASSLVAGGYQETQYF. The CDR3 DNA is TGTGCCAGCAGCTTGGTAGCGGGGGGGTACCAAGAGACCCAGTACTTC.

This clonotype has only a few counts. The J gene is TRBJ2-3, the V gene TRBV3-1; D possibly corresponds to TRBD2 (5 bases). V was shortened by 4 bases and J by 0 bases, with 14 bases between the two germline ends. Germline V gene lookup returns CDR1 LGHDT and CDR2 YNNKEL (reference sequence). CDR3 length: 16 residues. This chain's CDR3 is CASSRSGRPSTDTQYF. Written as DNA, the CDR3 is TGTGCCAGCAGCCGCTCGGGAAGGCCAAGCACAGATACGCAGTATTTT.

DNA of the CDR3: TGTGCCAGCAGTTCTGGCGTTGGTCCAAACACAGATACGCAGTATTTT. It translates to CASSSGVGPNTDTQYF. This chain connects TRBV28 to TRBJ2-3, with D unclear. Germline-derived CDR1 and CDR2 are MDHEN and SYDVKM. V was clipped by 4 bases and J by 2 bases, with 16 bases between them. The CDR3 has 16 amino acids.

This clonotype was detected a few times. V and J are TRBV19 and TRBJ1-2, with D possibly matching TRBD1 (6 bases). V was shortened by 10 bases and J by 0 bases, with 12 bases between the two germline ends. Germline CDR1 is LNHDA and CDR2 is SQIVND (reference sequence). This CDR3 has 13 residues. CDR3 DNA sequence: TGTGCCACCCGGACAGCGGCTAACTATGGCTACACCTTC. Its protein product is CATRTAANYGYTF.

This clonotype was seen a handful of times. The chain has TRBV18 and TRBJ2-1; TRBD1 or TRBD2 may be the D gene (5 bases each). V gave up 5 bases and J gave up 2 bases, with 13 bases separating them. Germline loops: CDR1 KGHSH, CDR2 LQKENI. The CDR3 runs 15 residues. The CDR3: CASSEGPPAYNEQFF. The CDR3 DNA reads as TGTGCCAGCTCAGAGGGGCCACCGGCCTACAATGAGCAGTTCTTC.

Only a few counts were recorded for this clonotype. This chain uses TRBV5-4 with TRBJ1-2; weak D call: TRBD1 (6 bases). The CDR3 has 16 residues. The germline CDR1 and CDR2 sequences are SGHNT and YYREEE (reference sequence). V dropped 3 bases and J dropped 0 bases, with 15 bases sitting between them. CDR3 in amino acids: CASSWGPLRANYGYTF. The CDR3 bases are TGTGCCAGCAGCTGGGGGCCGTTACGAGCTAACTATGGCTACACCTTC.

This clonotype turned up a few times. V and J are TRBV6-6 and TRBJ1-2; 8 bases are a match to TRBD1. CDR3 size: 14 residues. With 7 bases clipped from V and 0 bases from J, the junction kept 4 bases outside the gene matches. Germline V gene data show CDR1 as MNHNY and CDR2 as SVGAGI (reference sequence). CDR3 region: CASNLQGANYGYTF. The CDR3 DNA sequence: TGTGCCAGCAATTTACAGGGGGCTAACTATGGCTACACCTTC.